This T cell receptor beta chain was recovered during a study of blood T cell repertoires in COVID-19. The germline CDR1 and CDR2 sequences are SGDLS and YYNGEE. This CDR3 region has 15 residues. The ends lost 5 bases at V and 6 bases at J; junction bases unmatched: 8. Sequenced by immunoSEQ multiplex PCR; TCRdb stores in-frame clones only, minus some. This table holds about 160,000 clones, less than 85% found once. The origin of this receptor is a woman of 80 years or more with active or convalescent COVID-19. What was sequenced was peripheral blood. The chain combines TRBV9 with TRBJ2-1; 10 bases line up with TRBD1. The CDR3 reads CASSLTGGVSNEQFF. For the CDR3, the DNA is TGTGCCAGCAGTTTGACAGGGGGCGTAAGCAATGAGCAGTTCTTC.